The sequence of this T cell receptor (beta chain) was determined in a study of patients and donors after allogeneic stem cell transplantation. TCRdb fed the RT-PCR reads into MiXCR, producing one record per CDR3 protein. The table has 20,000 to 30,000 distinct CDR3 sequences, about 8% seen once. In this sample, this clonotype turned up a few times. With V trimmed by 4 bases and J by 2 bases, 6 bases remained unmatched. Per germline, CDR1 SGHRS and CDR2 YFSETQ. CDR3 size: 16 residues. Sequenced material: blood, either unsorted or a sorted T cell fraction (not recorded which). This chain connects TRBV5-1 to TRBJ2-3, with 11 bases that match TRBD2. The receptor comes from a human donor who was either an allogeneic HSCT recipient or a stem cell or donor lymphocyte infusion donor (not recorded which). It is not recorded whose cells these are; they may come from a transplant donor. For the CDR3, the DNA is TGCGCCAGCAGCACGGATAGCGGGAGGGCCACAGATACGCAGTATTTT. Translation gives CASSTDSGRATDTQYF.